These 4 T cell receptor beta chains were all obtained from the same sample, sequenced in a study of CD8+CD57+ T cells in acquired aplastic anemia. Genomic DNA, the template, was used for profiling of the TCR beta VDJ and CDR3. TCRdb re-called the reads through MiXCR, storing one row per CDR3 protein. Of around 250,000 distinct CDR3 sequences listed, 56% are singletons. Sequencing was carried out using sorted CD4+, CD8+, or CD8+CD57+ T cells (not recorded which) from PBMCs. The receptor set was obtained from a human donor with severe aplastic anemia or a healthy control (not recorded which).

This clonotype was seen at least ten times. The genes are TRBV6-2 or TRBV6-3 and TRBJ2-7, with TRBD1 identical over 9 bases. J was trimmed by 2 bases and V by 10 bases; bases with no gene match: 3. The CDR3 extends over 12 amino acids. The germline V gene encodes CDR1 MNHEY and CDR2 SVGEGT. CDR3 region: CATRQGAYEQYF. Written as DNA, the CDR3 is TGTGCCACGCGACAGGGGGCCTACGAGCAGTACTTC.

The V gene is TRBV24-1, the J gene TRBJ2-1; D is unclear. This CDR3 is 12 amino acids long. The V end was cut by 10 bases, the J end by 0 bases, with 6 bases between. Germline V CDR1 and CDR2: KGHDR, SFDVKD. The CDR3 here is CATRSSYNEQFF. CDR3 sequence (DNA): TGTGCCACTAGGAGCTCCTACAATGAGCAGTTCTTC.

The CDR3 loop is CASSQETVQETQYF. CDR3 nucleotides: TGTGCCAGCAGCCAGGAGACAGTACAAGAGACCCAGTACTTC. The rearrangement joins TRBV5-8 to TRBJ2-5, with D possibly TRBD1 on 5 matching bases. The CDR3 sequence is 14 residues long. Germline V lookup: CDR1 SGHTS, CDR2 YDEGEE. The germline V and J ends were trimmed by 4 bases and 2 bases, with 12 bases remaining between them. Full variable domain (outside the CDR3, taken from reference TRBV5-8 and TRBJ2-5): EAGVTQSPTHLIKTRGQQATLRCSPISGHTSVYWYQQALGLGLQFLLWYDEGEERNRGNFPPRFSGRQFPNYSSELNVNALELEDSALYLCASSQETVQETQYFGPGTRLLVL.

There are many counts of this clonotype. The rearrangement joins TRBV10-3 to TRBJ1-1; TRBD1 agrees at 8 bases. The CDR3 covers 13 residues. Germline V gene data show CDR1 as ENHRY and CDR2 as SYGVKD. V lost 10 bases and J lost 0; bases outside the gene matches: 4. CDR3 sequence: CATVDRVNTEAFF. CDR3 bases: TGTGCCACTGTGGACAGGGTGAACACTGAAGCTTTCTTT.